This TCR beta chain was observed in a study of T-cell memory formation after mild COVID-19. With regard to this clonotype: Its antigen remains unidentified.

TCRdb reanalysed the 5' RACE reads using MiXCR and keeps one entry per CDR3 protein. Among 350,000 to 500,000 distinct CDR3 sequences, approximately 19% were seen once, and the ten largest hold 20% to 25%. Broader study findings: Cross-reactive memory seemingly joined, as some responding clones were found in pre-infection memory.

Losses at the gene ends were 3 bases for V and 4 bases for J; bases not matched to a gene: 8. The CDR3 has 17 amino acids. Germline CDR1 is LGHNA and CDR2 is YNFKEQ. The J gene is TRBJ2-1, the V gene TRBV4-2, with 11 bases that match TRBD2. The TCR sequence derives from a man aged 18 to 30 who had mild COVID-19 (a few samples of this study predate the infection). Cell type and time point are not known. The specimen was PBMCs or a T cell subset sorted from them (not recorded which). The CDR3 is CASSQMSIAGGYNEQFF. CDR3 sequence (DNA): TGTGCCAGCAGCCAGATGAGCATAGCGGGGGGGTACAATGAGCAGTTCTTC.